These 26 T cell receptor beta chains came from one sample sequenced in a study of a mutant IDH1 vaccine in newly diagnosed glioma. Time point denoted: week 47, end of study. Vaccination comprised doses that each held 300 ug of mutant IDH1 20-mer peptide, plus topical imiquimod. Profiled with immunoSEQ multiplex PCR; TCRdb holds only in-frame clones, not every one. Of approximately 50,000 clones in the sample, 83% are singletons; the top ten hold roughly 3.2%. These receptors' targets are unknown. Material: PBMCs, obtained from a glioma patient whose treatment included an IDH1 peptide vaccine. These receptors were collected from a woman between 50 and 59 years old with glioma.

The chain uses TRBV7-2 and TRBJ2-1; TRBD1 agrees at 7 bases. In germline, CDR1 is SGHTA, CDR2 FQGNSA. The CDR3 length is 14 residues. V trimming: 5 bases; J trimming: 15 bases; junction bases outside the gene matches: 16. DNA for the CDR3: TGTGCCAGCAGCGTAGAGCCCAACAGGGGAGAATGGTTCTTC. It translates to CASSVEPNRGEWFF.

V is TRBV19 and J is TRBJ1-2; 7 nucleotides match TRBD1. The CDR3 totals 15 residues. Germline V gene lookup returns CDR1 LNHDA and CDR2 SQIVND (reference sequence). J lost 4 bases, V lost 3 bases, and 8 bases had no gene match. As DNA, the CDR3 is TGTGCCAGTAGTATGTCCCGACAGGGTCGCTATGGCTACACCTTC. This encodes CASSMSRQGRYGYTF.

This chain joins TRBV4-1 and TRBJ2-1, with D possibly being TRBD1 (5 bases). Trimming left V 8 bases short and J 2 bases short, with 10 bases between. This CDR3 has 13 amino acids. Germline V CDR1 and CDR2: MGHRA, YSYEKL. The CDR3 coding sequence is TGCGCCAGCGGGGCAGGGACCTACAATGAGCAGTTCTTC. Its translation is CASGAGTYNEQFF.

The chain has TRBV9 and TRBJ1-4; TRBD1 is a possible D gene (5 bases). The germline CDR1 and CDR2 sequences are SGDLS and YYNGEE. V was pared by 3 bases and J by 3 bases, with 12 bases between. CDR3 length: 15 residues. The CDR3 here is CASSAQGVANEKLFF. As DNA, the CDR3 is TGTGCCAGCAGCGCCCAAGGGGTAGCTAATGAAAAACTGTTTTTT.

The chain uses TRBV19 and TRBJ1-2, with TRBD1 identical over 10 bases. Germline V gene lookup returns CDR1 LNHDA and CDR2 SQIVND (reference sequence). J gave up 8 bases and V 6 bases, and 12 bases lay outside the gene matches. The CDR3 totals 15 residues. The CDR3 region has the DNA TGTGCCAGTAGCGAGACGGGACAGGGGAAGGGGGGCTACACCTTC. Translating gives CASSETGQGKGGYTF.

The CDR3 DNA reads TGTGCCAGCAGCTTACAAGCGTCCTACGAGCAGTACTTC. It codes for CASSLQASYEQYF. This chain joins TRBV7-2 and TRBJ2-7; D unresolved. This CDR3 has 13 amino acids. Germline lookup yields CDR1 SGHTA and CDR2 FQGNSA. The V end lost 2 bases, the J end lost 1 base, and 6 bases lay between the germline ends.

V usage is TRBV6-5 and J usage is TRBJ2-4; perhaps TRBD1 as D (5 bases). Trimming shortened V by 5 bases and J by 0 bases, and 8 bases separated the two germline ends. Per the germline V gene, CDR1 is MNHEY and CDR2 is SVGAGI. This CDR3 region has 14 residues. The CDR3, as DNA: TGTGCCAGCAGTGGACAAAGAGCCAAAAACATTCAGTACTTC. This sequence encodes CASSGQRAKNIQYF.

The sample holds one count of this clone. V and J are TRBV19 and TRBJ1-4; D uncertain. V lost 3 bases, J lost 5 bases, and 13 bases lay in between. Germline CDR1 is LNHDA and CDR2 is SQIVND (reference sequence). CDR3 length: 15 residues. CDR3 region: CASSMTAIRNEKLFF. The DNA for the CDR3 is TGTGCCAGTAGTATGACGGCGATTCGGAATGAAAAACTGTTTTTT.

The chain is built from TRBV10-3 and TRBJ1-2; D gene uncertain. Trimming shortened V by 8 bases and J by 6 bases, and 10 bases separated the two germline ends. The CDR3 sequence is 11 residues long. The germline gives CDR1 ENHRY, CDR2 SYGVKD. The CDR3 nucleotides are TGTGCCATCGCGATCGGGGATGGCTACACCTTC. Translation gives CAIAIGDGYTF.

This chain connects TRBV6-5 to TRBJ1-1; D call uncertain. This CDR3 has 12 residues. Trimming removed 7 bases from V and 7 bases from J, with 13 bases in between. Germline V gene sequence: CDR1 MNHEY, CDR2 SVGAGI. The CDR3 protein is CASITTEFEAFF. The CDR3 DNA reads as TGTGCCAGCATTACAACAGAGTTTGAAGCTTTCTTT.

The V and J genes are TRBV29-1 and TRBJ1-2; D remains ambiguous. The CDR3 runs 15 residues. Germline V gives CDR1 SQVTM, CDR2 ANQGSEA. V shed 3 bases and J shed 3 bases, with 17 bases lying between them. The CDR3 loop reads CSVDLVEGQDYGYTF. CDR3 in DNA: TGCAGCGTTGATCTCGTAGAAGGGCAGGACTATGGCTACACCTTC.

This rearrangement joins TRBV7-9 to TRBJ1-2; 11 bases match TRBD1. J gave up 3 bases and V 6 bases, and 9 bases lay outside the gene matches. Germline CDR1 reads SEHNR; CDR2 reads FQNEAQ (reference sequence). The CDR3 is 16 residues long. Written as DNA, the CDR3 is TGTGCCAGCAGGGGGGACAGGGGGAAGACCCACTATGGCTACACCTTC. Protein sequence: CASRGDRGKTHYGYTF.

This chain links TRBV25-1 with TRBJ2-2; D tentatively fits TRBD1 or TRBD2 (6 bases each). Germline CDR1 MGHDK, CDR2 SYGVNS. The CDR3 loop spans 17 amino acids. Trimming pared 3 bases from V and 4 bases from J, leaving 18 bases between. CDR3 amino acids: CASSDTAPGASTGELFF. The CDR3 coding sequence is TGTGCCAGCAGTGACACCGCCCCGGGGGCGAGCACCGGGGAGCTGTTTTTT.

CDR3 residues: CASSEGRGGYNEQFF. CDR3 DNA sequence: TGTGCCAGCAGTGAGGGGCGGGGGGGTTACAATGAGCAGTTCTTC. The V call is TRBV2, the J call TRBJ2-1; 9 bases match TRBD2. V was clipped by 3 bases and J by 4 bases; unmatched bases: 4. The germline V gene encodes CDR1 SNHLY and CDR2 FYNNEI. The CDR3 is 15 amino acids. Using reference TRBV2 and TRBJ2-1 for the parts outside the CDR3, the full variable domain is EPEVTQTPSHQVTQMGQEVILRCVPISNHLYFYWYRQILGQKVEFLVSFYNNEISEKSEIFDDQFSVERPDGSNFTLKIRSTKLEDSAMYFCASSEGRGGYNEQFFGPGTRLTVL.

This chain connects TRBV19 to TRBJ1-5, with 9 positions matching TRBD1. Germline CDR1 and CDR2: LNHDA and SQIVND (reference sequence). The CDR3 contains 15 residues. Germline trimming cut 5 bases from V and 1 base from J; bases unmatched to any gene: 3. CDR3 DNA: TGTGCCAGTAGTTCGGGACAGGGCAGCAATCAGCCCCAGCATTTT. It is translated as CASSSGQGSNQPQHF.

The rearrangement links TRBV9 to TRBJ1-6; tentative D call: TRBD1 (5 bases). The CDR3 runs 15 residues. The germline V gene encodes CDR1 SGDLS and CDR2 YYNGEE. Trimming stripped 0 bases from V and 5 bases from J, with 9 bases between. CDR3 sequence: CASSVDIQDNSPLHF. In nucleotides, the CDR3 is TGTGCCAGCAGCGTAGATATACAGGATAATTCACCCCTCCACTTT.

This clone was observed once. This chain links TRBV5-8 with TRBJ2-4; possible D gene TRBD1, 6 bases. Germline V lookup: CDR1 SGHTS, CDR2 YDEGEE. Trimming left V 3 bases short and J 0 bases short, with 13 bases between. CDR3 size: 16 residues. DNA of the CDR3: TGTGCCAGCAGCTCCCACGACAGGTTAGCCAAAAACATTCAGTACTTC. It translates to CASSSHDRLAKNIQYF.

The V call is TRBV7-9, the J call TRBJ2-2, with D uncertain. Germline V gives CDR1 SEHNR, CDR2 FQNEAQ (reference sequence). V was trimmed by 3 bases and J by 5 bases, leaving 4 bases between them. The CDR3 covers 12 residues. The CDR3 DNA sequence: TGTGCCAGCAGCTTGTTGACCGGGGAGCTGTTTTTT. Its translation is CASSLLTGELFF.

The genes are TRBV7-9 and TRBJ2-7; a weak D match, TRBD2 (6 bases). Germline V gene lookup returns CDR1 SEHNR and CDR2 FQNEAQ (reference sequence). The CDR3 spans 14 residues. Between the trimmed V and J ends, which lost 6 bases and 5 bases, there was a span of 17 bases. For the CDR3, the DNA is TGTGCCAGCAGGCTGGGGCAGGGAGGTGACGAGCAGTACTTC. Residues: CASRLGQGGDEQYF.

The sample holds a few counts of this clone. CDR3: CASKNRGELFF. CDR3 bases: TGTGCCAGCAAGAATAGAGGGGAGCTGTTTTTT. The gene calls are TRBV7-7 and TRBJ2-2; D remains ambiguous. The V gene's germline CDR1 is SSHAT and CDR2 FNYEAQ (reference sequence). Trimming cost V 7 bases and J 8 bases, with 8 bases left between them. The CDR3 runs 11 residues. The entire variable domain, with the rest obtained from reference TRBV7-7 and TRBJ2-2, is as follows: GAGVSQSPRYKVTKRGQDVTLRCDPISSHATLYWYQQALGQGPEFLTYFNYEAQPDKSGLPSDRFSAERPEGSISTLTIQRTEQRDSAMYRCASKNRGELFFGEGSRLTVL.

The genes are TRBV14 and TRBJ1-3, with D hard to call. This CDR3 spans 17 amino acids. Trimming shortened V by 2 bases and J by 0 bases, and 14 bases separated the two germline ends. Germline V gene lookup returns CDR1 SGHDN and CDR2 FVKESK. CDR3 in DNA: TGTGCCAGCAGCCAAACCACAACCACAGTCTCTGGAAACACCATATATTTT. Encoded protein: CASSQTTTTVSGNTIYF.

The sample holds a few counts of this clone. The J gene is TRBJ1-2, the V gene TRBV7-9, with TRBD1 as a possible D gene (5 bases). Germline V gene sequence: CDR1 SEHNR, CDR2 FQNEAQ (reference sequence). The CDR3 is 14 residues long. V lost 0 bases to trimming and J lost 4 bases, with 9 bases between them. CDR3 region: CASSLAEGIYGYTF. As DNA, the CDR3 is TGTGCCAGCAGCTTAGCAGAGGGGATCTATGGCTACACCTTC.

The V gene is TRBV14, the J gene TRBJ1-2; D remains ambiguous. Germline CDR1 SGHDN, CDR2 FVKESK. With 0 bases removed from V and 6 bases from J, the gap between germline ends came to 20 bases. The CDR3 is 17 amino acids. The CDR3 spells CASSQEVLAAETDGYTF. The CDR3 nucleotides read TGTGCCAGCAGCCAAGAGGTGCTGGCAGCTGAAACAGATGGCTACACCTTC.

This clone came up once. This chain joins TRBV7-2 and TRBJ1-1; TRBD1 might be the D (5 bases). CDR3 length equals 16 residues. Germline V CDR1 and CDR2: SGHTA, FQGNSA. The V end was cut by 3 bases, the J end by 0 bases, with 14 bases between. The CDR3: CASSLGGFALNTEAFF. In DNA form, the CDR3 reads TGTGCCAGCAGCTTGGGGGGATTTGCCTTGAACACTGAAGCTTTCTTT.

This clone was seen once. The chain joins TRBV7-2 to TRBJ1-5; D is unresolved. There are 15 residues in the CDR3. Deletions cut 1 base from V and 6 bases from J, with 13 bases between. Germline assignment: CDR1 SGHTA and CDR2 FQGNSA. CDR3 coding DNA: TGTGCCAGCAGCTTAGATGTGGGAGTAAGTCAGCCCCAGCATTTT. This translates into CASSLDVGVSQPQHF.

This chain joins TRBV14 and TRBJ1-1; no clear D gene. Per germline, CDR1 SGHDN and CDR2 FVKESK. Deletions cut 4 bases from V and 3 bases from J, with 15 bases between. The CDR3 is 15 residues long. The CDR3 here is CASSRGRREHTEAFF. The CDR3 nucleotides are TGTGCCAGCAGCCGAGGACGGCGAGAGCACACTGAAGCTTTCTTT.